The subject of this entry is one T cell receptor (beta chain). The germline V gene has CDR1 SGDLS and CDR2 YYNGEE. The CDR3 totals 17 residues. The V and J ends lost 0 bases and 5 bases, in that order; junction bases with no gene match: 10. CD45RO-negative, CCR7-selected cells formed the naive CD8 fraction, which excluded terminally differentiated effector memory CD45RA+ cells. Using 200 ng DNA, some 30,000 T cell genomes, the sorted-subset replicate PCRs were run. Produced via immunoSEQ multiplex PCR; TCRdb's table is partial and in-frame only. The data hold about 680,000 clones, with approximately 90% observed a single time. The record originates from a study of shared clonotypes between healthy human individuals.

The J gene is TRBJ2-2, the V gene TRBV9; 7 bases agree with TRBD2. What was sequenced was naive CD8+ T cells sorted from blood. This TCR was recovered from a man aged 30 to 45 in good health. CDR3 sequence reads: CASSVGGGEGKTGELFF. The CDR3 bases are TGTGCCAGCAGCGTAGGTGGCGGGGAGGGGAAAACCGGGGAGCTGTTTTTT.